The source of this T cell receptor beta chain is a study of shared clonotypes between healthy human individuals. Study conclusions and caveats: Tissue TCR repertoires likely differ from these blood-only repertoires. Clonotype sharing across several donors was observed for 5% to 6.5% of naive CD4 clonotypes.

In the naive CD8 group, cells lacked CD45RO and were positively selected for CCR7, so terminally differentiated effector memory CD45RA+ cells were left out. Adult donors, all healthy and HIV-negative, had no recent acute infections or vaccinations. The repertoire was sequenced with immunoSEQ multiplex PCR; TCRdb's copy has only in-frame clones and lacks some. Of about 2.2 million clones in the sample, 85% to 95% were seen once. This clone was counted a few times. Its target is unknown. The CDR3 spans 16 residues. Trimming at V came to 3 bases and at J to 3 bases, leaving 8 bases not matched to a gene. CDR1 is LNHDA and CDR2 is SQIVND in the germline V gene (reference sequence).

The rearrangement links TRBV19 to TRBJ1-5, with TRBD1 matching over 7 bases. The material sequenced was naive CD8+ T cells from PBMCs. The receptor's source is a man between 18 and 35 years old in good health. Some clones in this sample may be carry-over from other donors' samples. The chain's CDR3 is CASSILQGGINQPQHF. The CDR3 nucleotides read TGTGCCAGTAGTATCTTGCAGGGGGGGATCAATCAGCCCCAGCATTTT.